The 25 T cell receptor beta chains below were found in one sample sequenced in a study of STAT5B mutations in CD4+ large granular lymphocyte leukemia. Produced via immunoSEQ multiplex PCR; TCRdb's table is partial and in-frame only. The table has some 35,000 clones, over 60% seen once. The sequencing sample was made of CD4+ T cells from blood buffy coats. The receptors stem from a human donor in good health.

This clone was detected once. This rearrangement joins TRBV18 to TRBJ2-1, with D uncertain. V was cut by 3 bases and J by 6 bases, with 9 bases left in between. Germline CDR1 and CDR2: KGHSH and LQKENI. CDR3 length: 13 residues. The CDR3 sequence: CASSPVHTNEQFF. The CDR3 DNA sequence: TGTGCCAGCTCACCCGTCCACACCAATGAGCAGTTCTTC.

V gene TRBV6-6 combines with J gene TRBJ2-7, with TRBD1 matching over 7 bases. This CDR3 has 13 amino acids. Germline CDR1 is MNHNY and CDR2 is SVGAGI (reference sequence). After removal of 7 bases from V and 2 bases from J, the junction contained 5 bases not matched to a gene. CDR3 DNA sequence: TGTGCCAGCACTTCCGACAGGGCCTACGAGCAGTACTTC. Protein sequence: CASTSDRAYEQYF.

The rearrangement links TRBV6-1 to TRBJ1-3; D remains ambiguous. Germline values: CDR1 MNHNS, CDR2 SASEGT. The V end lost 6 bases, the J end lost 4 bases, and 4 bases lay between the germline ends. The CDR3 is 11 amino acids. The CDR3 is CASSAGNTIYF. CDR3 nucleotides: TGTGCCAGCAGCGCAGGAAACACCATATATTTT.

The V call is TRBV18, the J call TRBJ2-5; TRBD2 aligns across 7 bases. CDR3 length: 11 amino acids. V trimming: 8 bases; J trimming: 5 bases; junction bases outside the gene matches: 2. Germline CDR1 and CDR2: KGHSH and LQKENI. CDR3 region: CASNGGETQYF. CDR3 nucleotide sequence: TGTGCCAGCAACGGGGGGGAGACCCAGTACTTC.

The chain's CDR3 is CASSLDAGRVLDTQYF. In DNA, the CDR3 is TGTGCCAGCAGCTTAGACGCGGGGCGGGTTCTAGATACGCAGTATTTT. V is TRBV5-4 and J is TRBJ2-3; perhaps TRBD2 as D (6 bases). Looked up from germline, CDR1 is SGHNT and CDR2 is YYREEE (reference sequence). The CDR3 spans 16 residues. The V and J ends lost 2 bases and 5 bases respectively, with 18 bases between them.

This chain links TRBV4-2 with TRBJ1-3; D unresolved. The V end was cut by 1 base, the J end by 4 bases, with 14 bases between. The CDR3 spans 16 residues. Germline-derived CDR1 and CDR2 are LGHNA and YNFKEQ. CDR3: CASSQGTNPLGNTIYF. The CDR3 DNA reads TGTGCCAGCAGCCAAGGGACGAACCCCCTGGGAAACACCATATATTTT.

The chain combines TRBV18 with TRBJ1-1, with 7 positions matching TRBD1. J was trimmed by 1 base and V by 6 bases; bases with no gene match: 8. The CDR3 covers 15 residues. Germline CDR1 is KGHSH and CDR2 is LQKENI. This CDR3 is CASSQTGQPNTEAFF. For the CDR3, the DNA is TGTGCCAGCTCGCAAACGGGACAGCCGAACACTGAAGCTTTCTTT.

The J gene is TRBJ1-1, the V gene TRBV6-1; D gene ambiguous. The V and J ends lost 3 bases and 5 bases respectively, with 13 bases between them. Germline V gene lookup returns CDR1 MNHNS and CDR2 SASEGT. The CDR3 is 14 residues long. The CDR3 DNA reads TGTGCCAGCAGTGACGGGAGATGGGGAACTGAAGCTTTCTTT. Translation: CASSDGRWGTEAFF.

This chain connects TRBV5-6 to TRBJ1-2; D perhaps matches TRBD1 (6 bases). The germline CDR1 and CDR2 sequences are SGHDT and YYEEEE. This CDR3 comprises 13 residues. V lost 2 bases to trimming and J lost 5 bases, with 10 bases between them. The CDR3 here is CASSLRGGYGYTF. Here the CDR3 DNA reads TGTGCCAGCAGCTTAAGGGGGGGGTATGGCTACACCTTC.

This clone appeared a single time. The chain employs TRBV5-6 and TRBJ1-2; D unclear. Germline-derived CDR1 and CDR2 are SGHDT and YYEEEE. This CDR3 is 15 amino acids long. V lost 0 bases to trimming and J lost 5 bases, with 14 bases between them. The CDR3 loop is CASSLVRARVYGYTF. DNA of the CDR3: TGTGCCAGCAGCTTGGTGAGGGCACGAGTGTATGGCTACACCTTC.

This clone was detected only a few times. DNA of the CDR3: TGTGCCAGCAGCTCCGACCGGGGAGAGAGTTCACCCCTCCACTTT. Translating it yields CASSSDRGESSPLHF. The V gene is TRBV7-2, the J gene TRBJ1-6, with D unclear. The V end lost 4 bases, the J end lost 9 bases, and 16 bases lay between the germline ends. Germline lookup yields CDR1 SGHTA and CDR2 FQGNSA. The CDR3 is 15 amino acids.

J is TRBJ2-1 and V is TRBV4-2; TRBD2 might be the D (7 bases). From germline, CDR1 is LGHNA and CDR2 YNFKEQ. The CDR3 has 15 residues. The V end was cut by 7 bases, the J end by 10 bases, with 23 bases between. The CDR3 coding sequence is TGTGCCAGCACCTACGTGGGGGGGCCGCAGGGGGAGCAGTTCTTC. It codes for CASTYVGGPQGEQFF.

The chain recombines TRBV19 with TRBJ1-1; 7 bases agree with TRBD1. Germline CDR1 LNHDA, CDR2 SQIVND (reference sequence). J was trimmed by 4 bases and V by 4 bases; bases with no gene match: 9. The CDR3 is made up of 15 amino acids. CDR3 nucleotides: TGTGCCAGTAGTACCCCTCCAGGGGGAGGCACTGAAGCTTTCTTT. Amino acids: CASSTPPGGGTEAFF. Full variable domain (outside the CDR3, taken from reference TRBV19 and TRBJ1-1): DGGITQSPKYLFRKEGQNVTLSCEQNLNHDAMYWYRQDPGQGLRLIYYSQIVNDFQKGDIAEGYSVSREKKESFPLTVTSAQKNPTAFYLCASSTPPGGGTEAFFGQGTRLTVV.

The V and J genes are TRBV7-8 and TRBJ2-7, with 7 nucleotides matching TRBD2. Germline V CDR1 and CDR2: SGHVS, FQNEAQ. With V trimmed by 2 bases and J by 6 bases, 13 bases remained unmatched. The CDR3 extends over 16 amino acids. DNA for the CDR3: TGTGCCAGCAGCTTACAGCGGGGACCTACCAAAGGCGAGCAGTACTTC. Translation: CASSLQRGPTKGEQYF.

The V call is TRBV5-4, the J call TRBJ1-6; no clear D. V shed 9 bases and J shed 8 bases, with 12 bases lying between them. This CDR3 is built from 12 residues. Germline-derived CDR1 and CDR2 are SGHNT and YYREEE (reference sequence). CDR3 nucleotides: TGTGCCACCGCCTCGACCCATTCACCCCTCCACTTT. It yields the protein CATASTHSPLHF.

This chain joins TRBV4-2 and TRBJ2-3, with TRBD2 identical over 11 bases. The CDR3 contains 19 residues. The germline CDR1 and CDR2 sequences are LGHNA and YNFKEQ. V lost 0 bases, J lost 4 bases, and 12 bases stayed unmatched. Here the CDR3 DNA reads TGTGCCAGCAGCCAAGATCGCGGACTAGCGGGTACTAGCGCAGATACGCAGTATTTT. Amino acid sequence: CASSQDRGLAGTSADTQYF.

The chain recombines TRBV6-6 with TRBJ2-7; D is undetermined. V was shortened by 0 bases and J by 6 bases, with 9 bases between the two germline ends. This CDR3 is built from 13 residues. CDR1 MNHNY and CDR2 SVGAGI come from the germline V gene (reference sequence). The CDR3 is CASSYSTLREQYF. The CDR3 region has the DNA TGTGCCAGCAGTTACTCGACCCTTCGCGAGCAGTACTTC.

The rearrangement uses TRBV6-1 and TRBJ2-5; D perhaps matches TRBD2 (5 bases). The end of the DNA aligns better with TRBJ2-7, so the J call may be wrong. Germline V gene sequence: CDR1 MNHNS, CDR2 SASEGT. CDR3 length: 14 residues. The CDR3 sequence: CASRIGGRSYEQYF. The DNA for the CDR3 is TGTGCCAGCAGGATCGGCGGGCGCTCCTACGAGCAGTACTTC.

The V gene is TRBV4-1, the J gene TRBJ1-5; TRBD1 might be the D (5 bases). V was pared by 0 bases and J by 2 bases, with 11 bases between. Germline CDR1 is MGHRA and CDR2 is YSYEKL. The CDR3 extends over 16 amino acids. CDR3 amino acids: CASSQDPGRRNQPQHF. CDR3 nucleotides: TGCGCCAGCAGCCAAGACCCGGGACGGCGCAATCAGCCCCAGCATTTT.

The rearrangement uses TRBV6-5 and TRBJ1-2, with D uncertain. Between the trimmed V and J ends, which lost 4 bases and 3 bases, there was a span of 15 bases. The CDR3 length is 15 residues. Germline assignment: CDR1 MNHEY and CDR2 SVGAGI. The CDR3 reads CASSLLPDGDYGYTF. The DNA of the CDR3 is TGTGCCAGCAGTTTACTGCCGGATGGAGACTATGGCTACACCTTC.

This chain links TRBV27 with TRBJ2-5; 12 bases line up with TRBD2. This CDR3 comprises 15 residues. J lost 5 bases, V lost 5 bases, and 6 bases had no gene match. Germline values: CDR1 MNHEY, CDR2 SMNVEV (reference sequence). The chain's CDR3 is CASSPSGRALETQYF. As DNA, the CDR3 is TGTGCCAGCAGTCCTAGCGGGAGGGCCTTGGAGACCCAGTACTTC.

This clone was found once. The CDR3, as DNA: TGTGCCAGCAGCTCGGGAAGGGGCAATCAGCCCCAGCATTTT. It translates to CASSSGRGNQPQHF. The V gene is TRBV5-6, the J gene TRBJ1-5; D is ambiguous. The CDR3 covers 14 residues. With 3 bases removed from V and 2 bases from J, the gap between germline ends came to 9 bases. Germline V CDR1 and CDR2: SGHDT, YYEEEE.

This clone turned up a few times. The rearrangement joins TRBV30 to TRBJ2-7, with unresolved D. The germline V and J ends were trimmed by 0 bases and 5 bases, with 5 bases remaining between them. The CDR3 has 11 amino acids. In germline, CDR1 is GTSNPN, CDR2 SVGIG (reference sequence). In DNA, the CDR3 is TGTGCCTGGAGTGTCTTACACGAGCAGTACTTC. This codes for CAWSVLHEQYF.

This chain links TRBV18 with TRBJ2-7, with 9 bases aligning to TRBD1. V lost 3 bases to trimming and J lost 0 bases; unmatched junction nucleotides: 12. Germline assignment: CDR1 KGHSH and CDR2 LQKENI. The CDR3 has 18 residues. The CDR3 spells CASSPVNLGTGSSYEQYF. The CDR3 DNA is TGTGCCAGCTCACCGGTCAACCTAGGGACAGGGAGCTCCTACGAGCAGTACTTC.

This sequence joins TRBV11-2 and TRBJ2-3; 9 positions match TRBD2. CDR1 and CDR2 from the germline V gene are SGHAT and FQNNGV. The CDR3 spans 14 residues. Trimming cost V 5 bases and J 3 bases; bases outside gene matches: 3. The CDR3 sequence: CASSRAGGTDTQYF. CDR3 bases: TGTGCCAGCAGCCGAGCGGGAGGTACAGATACGCAGTATTTT.